This TCR beta chain was observed in a study of post-analysis software for immune sequencing data. V shed 10 bases and J shed 4 bases, with 17 bases lying between them. The CDR3 is 14 residues long. CDR1 is MNHEY, CDR2 SVGAGI, per germline. General observations from the study: Batch-mates among the samples co-clustered strongly by F measure. Relative to controls, patients had a handful of TRBV segments at higher frequency, with TRBV5-6, TRBV5-1 and TRBV20-1 among these.

Unique molecular identifiers featured in each of the TCR beta cDNA libraries. TCRdb analysed the PCR reads with MiXCR anew, one entry per CDR3 protein. The data hold 450,000 to 700,000 distinct CDR3 sequences, with roughly 45% observed a single time. This clonotype was counted between two and nine times. Its antigen is undetermined. Sequenced: blood. This receptor was taken from a girl aged 5-17 years with multiple sclerosis. The genes are TRBV6-5 and TRBJ1-5; D gene ambiguous. In DNA form, the CDR3 reads TGTGCCACCCCCTCATGGGGTAAAAATCAGCCCCAGCATTTT. Translated: CATPSWGKNQPQHF.